The next 29 T cell receptor beta chains were all read from a single sample in a study of beta chain features in type 1 diabetes. Investigators reverse transcribed all isolated RNA, so they sequenced expressed TCRB transcripts. Clones were sequenced by immunoSEQ multiplex PCR, and TCRdb holds only the in-frame ones, with some missing. The table shows under 500,000 clones, with 30% occurring only once. The specimen was naive CD4+ T cells from blood. The receptors here all came from a man aged 18 to 29 in good health.

This clone was counted a few times. The chain carries TRBV9 and TRBJ2-1, with D hard to call. Looked up from germline, CDR1 is SGDLS and CDR2 is YYNGEE. The V and J ends lost 4 bases and 9 bases respectively, with 14 bases between them. The length of the CDR3 is 13 residues. CDR3 coding DNA: TGTGCCAGCAGCACTGTTGACTCGAGTGAGCAGTTCTTC. Translated: CASSTVDSSEQFF.

This chain joins TRBV7-9 and TRBJ2-5; D uncertain. CDR1 SEHNR and CDR2 FQNEAQ come from the germline V gene (reference sequence). The CDR3 is 14 amino acids. V was clipped by 1 base and J by 2 bases, with 8 bases between them. The CDR3 DNA reads as TGTGCCAGCAGCTTAGTGGCGAGACAAGAGACCCAGTACTTC. Protein product: CASSLVARQETQYF.

The chain joins TRBV29-1 to TRBJ1-1, with D perhaps matching TRBD1 (5 bases). CDR1 is SQVTM and CDR2 is ANQGSEA in the germline V gene. The ends were cut back, 1 base at V and 1 base at J, with 10 bases in the middle. CDR3 length equals 14 residues. CDR3 bases: TGCAGCGTTGAAGTTTACACAGGGAACACTGAAGCTTTCTTT. It translates to CSVEVYTGNTEAFF. Full variable domain (missing parts from reference TRBV29-1 and TRBJ1-1): SAVISQKPSRDICQRGTSLTIQCQVDSQVTMMFWYRQQPGQSLTLIATANQGSEATYESGFVIDKFPISRPNLTFSTLTVSNMSPEDSSIYLCSVEVYTGNTEAFFGQGTRLTVV.

V usage is TRBV19 and J usage is TRBJ2-3; TRBD2 matches at 7 bases. The CDR3 covers 14 residues. V shed 7 bases, J shed 0 bases, and the junction held 4 bases outside the gene matches. Per the germline V gene, CDR1 is LNHDA and CDR2 is SQIVND (reference sequence). DNA of the CDR3: TGTGCCAGTACCCAGCGGGGAAGCACAGATACGCAGTATTTT. Translated, it gives CASTQRGSTDTQYF.

V is TRBV29-1 and J is TRBJ1-1; possibly TRBD1 for D (5 bases). This CDR3 has 15 amino acids. Trimming took 5 bases from V and 1 from J, leaving 17 bases between them. Germline V lookup: CDR1 SQVTM, CDR2 ANQGSEA. The CDR3 here is CSVPRGVRQNTEAFF. The CDR3 nucleotides are TGCAGCGTTCCCAGAGGGGTCCGACAGAACACTGAAGCTTTCTTT. Based on the CDR3 plus reference TRBV29-1 and TRBJ1-1, the full variable domain is SAVISQKPSRDICQRGTSLTIQCQVDSQVTMMFWYRQQPGQSLTLIATANQGSEATYESGFVIDKFPISRPNLTFSTLTVSNMSPEDSSIYLCSVPRGVRQNTEAFFGQGTRLTVV.

The genes are TRBV30 and TRBJ2-7; TRBD2 aligns across 8 bases. With 3 bases clipped from V and 4 bases from J, the junction kept 11 bases outside the gene matches. The CDR3 is made up of 15 amino acids. Germline V gene lookup returns CDR1 GTSNPN and CDR2 SVGIG (reference sequence). The CDR3 DNA is TGTGCCTGGAGCCTTCCCAGCGGGAGTTTGTACGAGCAGTACTTC. The encoded protein is CAWSLPSGSLYEQYF.

The rearrangement links TRBV30 to TRBJ2-1; D is perhaps TRBD1 or TRBD2 (5 bases each). Trimming shortened V by 0 bases and J by 7 bases, and 7 bases separated the two germline ends. Germline CDR1 and CDR2: GTSNPN and SVGIG (reference sequence). This CDR3 has 12 amino acids. The DNA for the CDR3 is TGTGCCTGGAGTGTAGAGGGGAATGAGCAGTTCTTC. It is translated as CAWSVEGNEQFF.

In this sample, this clone turned up a few times. The chain has TRBV7-2 and TRBJ2-1; 12 bases are shared with TRBD1. The CDR3 length is 17 residues. V was pared by 5 bases and J by 2 bases, with 7 bases of the junction left unmatched. The V gene's germline CDR1 is SGHTA and CDR2 FQGNSA. CDR3 sequence: CASSPSGTGGTYNEQFF. In DNA, the CDR3 is TGTGCCAGCAGCCCCTCCGGGACAGGGGGCACCTACAATGAGCAGTTCTTC.

This clone was found a few times. The chain joins TRBV29-1 to TRBJ2-1; possible D gene TRBD1, 8 bases. This CDR3 comprises 17 residues. V shed 1 base and J shed 5 bases, with 21 bases lying between them. Germline values: CDR1 SQVTM, CDR2 ANQGSEA. DNA of the CDR3: TGCAGCGTTGAAGCTCTTCTGCGGGGGACAGGTAACAATGAGCAGTTCTTC. Protein: CSVEALLRGTGNNEQFF.

There are a few counts of this clone. J is TRBJ1-1 and V is TRBV5-1; D not resolved. The germline V gene has CDR1 SGHRS and CDR2 YFSETQ. Trimming pared 0 bases from V and 1 base from J, leaving 7 bases between. The CDR3 has 14 residues. The CDR3 sequence: CASSLVSGNTEAFF. The CDR3 region has the DNA TGCGCCAGCAGCTTGGTCTCAGGGAACACTGAAGCTTTCTTT.

The chain combines TRBV14 with TRBJ2-3; D may be TRBD2 (6 bases). Germline V gene sequence: CDR1 SGHDN, CDR2 FVKESK. Trimming left V 3 bases short and J 8 bases short, with 9 bases between. The CDR3 length is 12 residues. CDR3 sequence reads: CASSHPGLTQYF. DNA for the CDR3: TGTGCCAGCAGCCATCCGGGACTTACGCAGTATTTT.

The table lists this clone with a few counts. The V gene is TRBV30, the J gene TRBJ1-4, with D uncertain. The V gene's germline CDR1 is GTSNPN and CDR2 SVGIG (reference sequence). This CDR3 is built from 15 residues. The V and J ends lost 2 bases and 4 bases respectively, with 14 bases between them. The CDR3 DNA is TGTGCCTGGAGTCCTGGACTGTACTTTAATGAAAAACTGTTTTTT. Its translation: CAWSPGLYFNEKLFF.

This chain's CDR3 is CAWSLRDSYGYTF. The CDR3 region has the DNA TGTGCCTGGAGTCTCCGGGACAGCTATGGCTACACCTTC. V usage is TRBV30 and J usage is TRBJ1-2; 7 bases line up with TRBD1. CDR3 length equals 13 residues. Germline-derived CDR1 and CDR2 are GTSNPN and SVGIG (reference sequence). V gave up 2 bases and J gave up 4 bases; unmatched junction bases: 4.

This chain joins TRBV7-2 and TRBJ2-5, with D unclear. Trimming shortened V by 3 bases and J by 4 bases, and 6 bases separated the two germline ends. The CDR3 loop spans 12 amino acids. Germline CDR1 is SGHTA and CDR2 is FQGNSA. The CDR3 DNA reads TGTGCCAGCAGCTTTTACGGAGAGACCCAGTACTTC. Its protein product is CASSFYGETQYF.

J is TRBJ1-5 and V is TRBV28, with TRBD1 matching 7 bases. The CDR3 runs 17 residues. Germline values: CDR1 MDHEN, CDR2 SYDVKM. V lost 3 bases to trimming and J lost 6 bases; unmatched junction nucleotides: 14. In nucleotides, the CDR3 is TGTGCCAGCAGTTTGTCCGGCAGGGGGAAACGGGCTCAGCCCCAGCATTTT. It translates to CASSLSGRGKRAQPQHF.

The chain links TRBV13 to TRBJ1-4, with unresolved D. The V and J ends lost 2 bases and 0 bases respectively, with 10 bases between them. The CDR3 has 16 amino acids. Looked up from germline, CDR1 is PRHDT and CDR2 is FYEKMQ (reference sequence). CDR3: CASSLSPTATNEKLFF. As DNA, the CDR3 is TGTGCCAGCAGCTTATCACCGACTGCAACTAATGAAAAACTGTTTTTT.

The rearrangement uses TRBV15 and TRBJ2-5, with a possible D match to TRBD1 (6 bases). V was clipped by 0 bases and J by 4 bases, with 15 bases between them. This CDR3 comprises 16 residues. Germline values: CDR1 LNHNV, CDR2 YYDKDF (reference sequence). CDR3 sequence reads: CATSRDLGAGGETQYF. DNA for the CDR3: TGTGCCACCAGCAGAGATCTGGGGGCTGGGGGAGAGACCCAGTACTTC.

This clone was seen only a few times. This rearrangement joins TRBV9 to TRBJ2-5; 10 bases match TRBD2. This CDR3 contains 16 residues. The germline V gene encodes CDR1 SGDLS and CDR2 YYNGEE. Germline trimming cut 4 bases from V and 4 bases from J; bases unmatched to any gene: 10. The CDR3 sequence: CASSPELAGVSETQYF. DNA for the CDR3: TGTGCCAGCAGCCCCGAGCTAGCGGGAGTATCAGAGACCCAGTACTTC.

The chain carries TRBV7-9 and TRBJ1-5; no reliable D call. The CDR3 covers 12 residues. Between the trimmed V and J ends, which lost 4 bases and 3 bases, there was a span of 4 bases. The germline gives CDR1 SEHNR, CDR2 FQNEAQ (reference sequence). The CDR3 DNA reads as TGTGCCAGCAGCTCGAACAATCAGCCCCAGCATTTT. Its translation: CASSSNNQPQHF.

V gene TRBV10-3 combines with J gene TRBJ2-3; D is ambiguous. The ends were cut back, 2 bases at V and 4 bases at J, with 4 bases in the middle. There are 12 residues in the CDR3. Germline V gene data show CDR1 as ENHRY and CDR2 as SYGVKD. The CDR3 region is CAISETSDTQYF. DNA for the CDR3: TGTGCCATCAGTGAGACCTCAGATACGCAGTATTTT.

This clone was picked up a small number of times. V and J are TRBV28 and TRBJ2-5; D is perhaps TRBD1 or TRBD2 (5 bases each). CDR3 length equals 12 residues. Trimming left V 8 bases short and J 7 bases short, with 14 bases between. Germline V gene lookup returns CDR1 MDHEN and CDR2 SYDVKM. The CDR3 nucleotides are TGTGCCAGCTTTGGGACGGTGGGGACCCAGTACTTC. It is translated as CASFGTVGTQYF.

This rearrangement joins TRBV5-1 to TRBJ2-1; TRBD1 is a possible D gene (6 bases). V lost 4 bases to trimming and J lost 9 bases, with 17 bases between them. Looked up from germline, CDR1 is SGHRS and CDR2 is YFSETQ. This CDR3 is built from 14 residues. CDR3 nucleotides: TGCGCCAGCAGCCTGGGGGCTCCCGACCTTGAGCAGTTCTTC. Amino acids: CASSLGAPDLEQFF. The full variable domain, with the rest looked up from reference TRBV5-1 and TRBJ2-1, is KAGVTQTPRYLIKTRGQQVTLSCSPISGHRSVSWYQQTPGQGLQFLFEYFSETQRNKGNFPGRFSGRQFSNSRSEMNVSTLELGDSALYLCASSLGAPDLEQFFGPGTRLTVL.

This clone was seen a handful of times. The genes are TRBV5-4 and TRBJ2-3; D is tentatively TRBD1 or TRBD2 (5 bases each). Germline V CDR1 and CDR2: SGHNT, YYREEE (reference sequence). The length of the CDR3 is 14 residues. Between the trimmed V and J ends, which lost 4 bases and 5 bases, there was a span of 14 bases. The CDR3, as DNA: TGTGCCAGCAGCCCCCCCGGGGCCCGAGATACGCAGTATTTT. Protein sequence: CASSPPGARDTQYF. The variable domain in full, completed from reference TRBV5-4 and TRBJ2-3, reads ETGVTQSPTHLIKTRGQQVTLRCSSQSGHNTVSWYQQALGQGPQFIFQYYREEENGRGNFPPRFSGLQFPNYSSELNVNALELDDSALYLCASSPPGARDTQYFGPGTRLTVL.

For this clone: This sample includes further DNA sequences coding for the same CDR3. This chain connects TRBV10-3 to TRBJ2-7; D uncertain. Germline CDR1 ENHRY, CDR2 SYGVKD. V lost 2 bases, J lost 4 bases, and 6 bases lay in between. The CDR3 spans 12 residues. The CDR3 region is CAISETSYEQYF. The CDR3 region has the DNA TGTGCCATCAGTGAGACAAGTTACGAGCAGTACTTC.

This clone has only a few counts. In the same sample, other DNA sequences code for this CDR3. The CDR3 DNA follows: TGCAGCGTCACGGGGGGGGAAGAGACCCAGTACTTC. This encodes CSVTGGEETQYF. The J gene is TRBJ2-5, the V gene TRBV29-1; 8 positions match TRBD2. CDR3 length equals 12 residues. Germline V lookup: CDR1 SQVTM, CDR2 ANQGSEA. V lost 6 bases to trimming and J lost 3 bases; unmatched junction nucleotides: 3.

This clone was recorded only once. V usage is TRBV6-6 and J usage is TRBJ2-1; 7 nucleotides agree with TRBD2. J was trimmed by 1 base and V by 2 bases; bases with no gene match: 2. Germline CDR1 is MNHNY and CDR2 is SVGAGI (reference sequence). The CDR3 has 15 amino acids. CDR3 residues: CASSYGGLSYNEQFF. For the CDR3, the DNA is TGTGCCAGCAGTTACGGGGGACTATCCTACAATGAGCAGTTCTTC.

This clone was counted only a few times. The chain carries TRBV25-1 and TRBJ2-7, with 7 bases matching TRBD1. Germline trimming cut 3 bases from V and 3 bases from J; bases unmatched to any gene: 5. CDR3 length equals 14 residues. The germline gives CDR1 MGHDK, CDR2 SYGVNS. DNA of the CDR3: TGTGCCAGCAGTGACAGGGCAGGGGGCTACGAGCAGTACTTC. It is translated as CASSDRAGGYEQYF.

Written as DNA, the CDR3 is TGTGCCTACACGCGGGGGTACTCCTACGAGCAGTACTTC. Amino acids: CAYTRGYSYEQYF. V usage is TRBV30 and J usage is TRBJ2-7; 7 positions match TRBD2. Trimming removed 7 bases from V and 0 bases from J; junction bases left unmatched: 6. The CDR3 extends over 13 amino acids. CDR1 and CDR2 from the germline V gene are GTSNPN and SVGIG (reference sequence). Based on the CDR3 plus reference TRBV30 and TRBJ2-7, the full variable domain is SQTIHQWPATLVQPVGSPLSLECTVEGTSNPNLYWYRQAAGRGLQLLFYSVGIGQISSEVPQNLSASRPQDRQFILSSKKLLLSDSGFYLCAYTRGYSYEQYFGPGTRLTVT.

This clone was observed a few times. The genes are TRBV4-1 and TRBJ1-2; no clear D. The CDR3 runs 13 residues. Deletions cut 8 bases from V and 0 bases from J, with 10 bases between. Germline-derived CDR1 and CDR2 are MGHRA and YSYEKL. The CDR3 DNA sequence: TGCGCCAGCGCCGGGTATGCTAACTATGGCTACACCTTC. As protein: CASAGYANYGYTF.